This paragraph covers one T cell receptor beta chain sequence. The record originates from a study of blood T cell repertoires in COVID-19. Overall study context: Samples taken during acute and convalescent COVID-19 were collected in the United States, Italy and Spain. T cells, B-cell-depleted T cells, or PBMCs supplied cDNA or gDNA.

Authors' data handling: Cell counts per sample came from amplifying reference gene primers. The protocol was immunoSEQ multiplex PCR, while the TCRdb copy is restricted to in-frame clones and leaves out a portion. Clone size and the V and J calls come from that table; the DNA yielded D and trimming. The sample records roughly 250,000 clones, around 90% being singletons. Per germline, CDR1 SGHTA and CDR2 FQGNSA. The ends were cut back, 3 bases at V and 2 bases at J, with 12 bases in the middle. CDR3 size: 15 residues. The TCR originated in a man in his 60s who had recovered from COVID-19. Sequences were obtained from peripheral blood. The genes are TRBV7-2 and TRBJ2-3; D is possibly TRBD1 (6 bases). DNA of the CDR3: TGTGCCAGCAGCTTCTCTGGGGGCTCCACAGATACGCAGTATTTT. Translated: CASSFSGGSTDTQYF.